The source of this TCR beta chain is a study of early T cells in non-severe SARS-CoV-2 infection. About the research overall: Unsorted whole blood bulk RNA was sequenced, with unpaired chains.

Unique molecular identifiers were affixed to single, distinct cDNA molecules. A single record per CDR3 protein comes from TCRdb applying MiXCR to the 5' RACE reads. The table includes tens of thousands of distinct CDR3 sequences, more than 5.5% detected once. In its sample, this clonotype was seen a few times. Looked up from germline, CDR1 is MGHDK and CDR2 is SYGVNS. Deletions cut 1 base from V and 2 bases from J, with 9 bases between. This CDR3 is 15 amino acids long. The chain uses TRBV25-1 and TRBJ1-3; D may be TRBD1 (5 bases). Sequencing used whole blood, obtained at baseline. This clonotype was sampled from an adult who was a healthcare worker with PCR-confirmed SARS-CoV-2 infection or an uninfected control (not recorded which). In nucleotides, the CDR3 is TGTGCCAGCAGTGAATCCGGGGGAACTGGAAACACCATATATTTT. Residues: CASSESGGTGNTIYF.